This T cell receptor (beta chain) stems from a study of blood T cell repertoires in COVID-19. Across the whole study: Sample material is recorded as cDNA or gDNA derived from T cells, B-cell-depleted T cells, or PBMCs.

CDR1 MNHEY and CDR2 SMNVEV come from the germline V gene (reference sequence). The CDR3 spans 13 residues. V lost 3 bases, J lost 4 bases, and 9 bases lay in between. This table comes from immunoSEQ multiplex PCR, and its TCRdb copy is limited to in-frame clones, with some not included. Counted here are about 78,000 clones, approximately 90% occurring once; the ten biggest clones make up roughly 5.3%. The sequencing input was peripheral blood. The clonotype comes from a woman of 80 years or more with active or convalescent COVID-19. V is TRBV27 and J is TRBJ1-2; D unresolved. The CDR3 nucleotides are TGTGCCAGCAGTTTTGGGCAGGCCTATGGCTACACCTTC. This translates into CASSFGQAYGYTF.